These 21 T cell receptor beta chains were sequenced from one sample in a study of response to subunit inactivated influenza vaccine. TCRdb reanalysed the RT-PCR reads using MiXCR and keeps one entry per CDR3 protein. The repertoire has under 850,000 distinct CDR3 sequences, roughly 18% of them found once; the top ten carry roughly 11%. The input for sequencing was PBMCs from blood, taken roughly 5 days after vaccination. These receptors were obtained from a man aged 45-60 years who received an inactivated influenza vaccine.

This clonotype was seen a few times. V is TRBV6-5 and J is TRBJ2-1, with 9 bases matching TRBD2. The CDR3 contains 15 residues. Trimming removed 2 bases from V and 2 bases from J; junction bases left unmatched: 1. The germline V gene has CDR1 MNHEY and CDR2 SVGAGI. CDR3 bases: TGTGCCAGCAGTTACGCGGGGGGGGCCTACAATGAGCAGTTCTTC. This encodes CASSYAGGAYNEQFF.

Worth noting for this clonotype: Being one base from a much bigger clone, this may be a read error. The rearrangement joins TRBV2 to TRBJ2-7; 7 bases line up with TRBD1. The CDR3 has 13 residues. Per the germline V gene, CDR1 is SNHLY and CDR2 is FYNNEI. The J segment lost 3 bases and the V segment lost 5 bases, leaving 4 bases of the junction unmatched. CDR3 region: CASSWDSNYEQYF. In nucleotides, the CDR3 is TGTGCCAGCAGTTGGGACAGCAACTACGAGCAGTACTTC.

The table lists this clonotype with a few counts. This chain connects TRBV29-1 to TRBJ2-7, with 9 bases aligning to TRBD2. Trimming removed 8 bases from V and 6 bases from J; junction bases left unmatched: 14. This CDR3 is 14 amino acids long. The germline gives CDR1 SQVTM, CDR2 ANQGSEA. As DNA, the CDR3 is TGCAGCATCAATAGCGGGAGAGGGATCGGCGAGCAGTACTTC. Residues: CSINSGRGIGEQYF.

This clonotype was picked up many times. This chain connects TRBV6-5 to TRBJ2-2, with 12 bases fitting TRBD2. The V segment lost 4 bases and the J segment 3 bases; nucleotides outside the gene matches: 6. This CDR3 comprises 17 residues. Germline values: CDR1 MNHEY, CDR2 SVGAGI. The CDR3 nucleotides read TGTGCCAGCAGTTCCGGGGGACTAGCGGGTCACACCGGGGAGCTGTTTTTT. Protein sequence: CASSSGGLAGHTGELFF.

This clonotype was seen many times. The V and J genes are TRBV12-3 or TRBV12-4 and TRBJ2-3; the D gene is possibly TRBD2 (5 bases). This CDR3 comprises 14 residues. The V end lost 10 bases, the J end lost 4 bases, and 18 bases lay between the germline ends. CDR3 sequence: CATRLGVGADTQYF. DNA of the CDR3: TGTGCCACCCGTCTGGGTGTCGGGGCAGATACGCAGTATTTT.

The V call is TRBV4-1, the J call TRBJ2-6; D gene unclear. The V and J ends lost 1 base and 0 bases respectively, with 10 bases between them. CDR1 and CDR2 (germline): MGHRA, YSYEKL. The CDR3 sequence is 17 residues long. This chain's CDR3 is CASSQGSRLSGANVLTF. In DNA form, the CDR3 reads TGCGCCAGCAGCCAAGGCTCACGGCTCTCTGGGGCCAACGTCCTGACTTTC.

The CDR3 loop is CSALEVTPGARSSYEQYF. The DNA of the CDR3 is TGCAGTGCTTTAGAGGTCACCCCTGGGGCCCGGAGCTCCTACGAGCAGTACTTC. V and J are TRBV20-1 and TRBJ2-7, with TRBD1 as a possible D gene (5 bases). Trimming cost V 5 bases and J 0 bases, with 26 bases left between them. Germline loops: CDR1 DFQATT, CDR2 SNEGSKA (reference sequence). The length of the CDR3 is 18 residues.

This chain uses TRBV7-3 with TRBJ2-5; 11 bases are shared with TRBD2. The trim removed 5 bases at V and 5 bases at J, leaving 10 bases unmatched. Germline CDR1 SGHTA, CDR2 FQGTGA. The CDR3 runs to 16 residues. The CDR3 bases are TGTGCCAGCAGCGTTAGCGGGAGGGGCCAGTGGGAGACCCAGTACTTC. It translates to CASSVSGRGQWETQYF. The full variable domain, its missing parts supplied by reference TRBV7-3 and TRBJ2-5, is GAGVSQTPSNKVTEKGKYVELRCDPISGHTALYWYRQSLGQGPEFLIYFQGTGAADDSGLPNDRFFAVRPEGSVSTLKIQRTERGDSAVYLCASSVSGRGQWETQYFGPGTRLLVL.

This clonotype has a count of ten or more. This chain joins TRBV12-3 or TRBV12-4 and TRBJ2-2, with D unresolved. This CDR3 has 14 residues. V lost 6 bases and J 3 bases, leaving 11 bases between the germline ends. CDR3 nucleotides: TGTGCCAGCAGCCCCTTTGTGGACACCGGGGAGCTGTTTTTT. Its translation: CASSPFVDTGELFF.

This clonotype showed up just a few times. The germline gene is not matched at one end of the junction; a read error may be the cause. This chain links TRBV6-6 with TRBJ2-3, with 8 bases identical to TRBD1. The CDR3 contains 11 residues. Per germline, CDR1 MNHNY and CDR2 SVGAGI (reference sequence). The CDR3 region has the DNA TGTGCCAGCACCTCGGACAGGGAATGGCATTTT. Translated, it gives CASTSDREWHF.

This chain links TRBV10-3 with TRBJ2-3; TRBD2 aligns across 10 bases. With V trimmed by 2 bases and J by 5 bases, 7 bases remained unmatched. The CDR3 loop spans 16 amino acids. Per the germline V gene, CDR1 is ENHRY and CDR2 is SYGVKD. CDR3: CAISERASGSKDTQYF. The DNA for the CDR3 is TGTGCCATCAGTGAGCGGGCTAGCGGGAGTAAAGATACGCAGTATTTT.

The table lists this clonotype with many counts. The CDR3 region has the DNA TGTGCCAGCAGTTTATACAGGGCTAACACCGGGGAGCTGTTTTTT. Its protein is CASSLYRANTGELFF. The genes are TRBV27 and TRBJ2-2, with a tentative D call TRBD1 (6 bases). CDR1 and CDR2 from the germline V gene are MNHEY and SMNVEV (reference sequence). The CDR3 runs 15 residues. V lost 1 base, J lost 2 bases, and 8 bases lay in between.

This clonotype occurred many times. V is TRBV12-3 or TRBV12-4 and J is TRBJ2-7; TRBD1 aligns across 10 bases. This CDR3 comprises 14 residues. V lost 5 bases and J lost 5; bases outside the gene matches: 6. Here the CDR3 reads CASSPGQGLDEQYF. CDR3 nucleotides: TGTGCCAGCAGTCCGGGACAGGGGTTGGACGAGCAGTACTTC.

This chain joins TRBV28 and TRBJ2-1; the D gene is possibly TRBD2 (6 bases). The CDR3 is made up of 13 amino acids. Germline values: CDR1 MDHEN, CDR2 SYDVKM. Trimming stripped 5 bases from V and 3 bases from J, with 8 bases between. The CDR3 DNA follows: TGTGCCAGCAGTGCGACTAGCTACAATGAGCAGTTCTTC. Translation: CASSATSYNEQFF. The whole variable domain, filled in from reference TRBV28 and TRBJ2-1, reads DVKVTQSSRYLVKRTGEKVFLECVQDMDHENMFWYRQDPGLGLRLIYFSYDVKMKEKGDIPEGYSVSREKKERFSLILESASTNQTSMYLCASSATSYNEQFFGPGTRLTVL.

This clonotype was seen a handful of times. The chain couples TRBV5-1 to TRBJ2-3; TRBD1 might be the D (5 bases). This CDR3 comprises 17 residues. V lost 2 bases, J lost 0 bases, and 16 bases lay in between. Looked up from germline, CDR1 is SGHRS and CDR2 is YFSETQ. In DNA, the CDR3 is TGCGCCAGCAGCTTAGGCCCTGGGGCAGCAAGCACAGATACGCAGTATTTT. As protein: CASSLGPGAASTDTQYF.

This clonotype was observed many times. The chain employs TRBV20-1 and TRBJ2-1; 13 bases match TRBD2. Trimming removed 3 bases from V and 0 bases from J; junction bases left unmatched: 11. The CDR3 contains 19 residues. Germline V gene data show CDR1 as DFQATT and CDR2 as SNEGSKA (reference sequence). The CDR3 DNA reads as TGCAGTGCTAGCCTACGCCCGGGACTAGCGGGACGCTCCTACAATGAGCAGTTCTTC. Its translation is CSASLRPGLAGRSYNEQFF.

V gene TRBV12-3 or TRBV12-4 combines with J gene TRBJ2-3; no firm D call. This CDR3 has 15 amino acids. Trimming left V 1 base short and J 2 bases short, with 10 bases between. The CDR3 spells CASSLGRIYTDTQYF. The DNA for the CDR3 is TGTGCCAGCAGTTTAGGAAGGATATACACAGATACGCAGTATTTT.

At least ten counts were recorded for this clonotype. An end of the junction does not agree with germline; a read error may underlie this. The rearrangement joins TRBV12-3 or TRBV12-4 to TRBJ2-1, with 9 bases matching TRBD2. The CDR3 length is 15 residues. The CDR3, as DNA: TGCGCCAGCAGCCTATTAGCGGGGGTCTACAATGAGCAGTTCTTC. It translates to CASSLLAGVYNEQFF.

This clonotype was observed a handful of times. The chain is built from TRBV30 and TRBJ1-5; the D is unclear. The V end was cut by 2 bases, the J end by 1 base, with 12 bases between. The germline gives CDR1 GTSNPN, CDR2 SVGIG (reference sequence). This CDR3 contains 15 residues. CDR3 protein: CAWSIGAGSNQPQHF. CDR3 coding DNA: TGTGCCTGGAGTATCGGTGCGGGGAGCAATCAGCCCCAGCATTTT.

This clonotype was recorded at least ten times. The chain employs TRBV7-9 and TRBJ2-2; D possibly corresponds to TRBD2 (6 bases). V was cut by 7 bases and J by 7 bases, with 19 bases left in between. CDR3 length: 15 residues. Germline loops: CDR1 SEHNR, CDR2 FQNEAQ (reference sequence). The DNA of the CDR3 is TGTGCCAGCAACTTTCTCTCGAGCGGGCACGGGGAGCTGTTTTTT. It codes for CASNFLSSGHGELFF.

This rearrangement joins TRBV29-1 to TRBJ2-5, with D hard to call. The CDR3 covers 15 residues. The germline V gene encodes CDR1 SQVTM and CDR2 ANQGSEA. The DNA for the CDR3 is TGCATCTTGGTTTTCCAGGCGCGGTACCAAGAGACCCAGTACTTC. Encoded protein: CILVFQARYQETQYF.